Below, 18 T cell receptor beta chains from the same sample are listed, as sequenced in a study of cytotoxic CD8 clonotypes in ibrutinib-treated CLL. Method: immunoSEQ multiplex PCR; TCRdb's copy keeps in-frame clones and lacks some. The table has around 330,000 clones, approximately 67% seen once. Sequenced material: PBMCs, taken after 36 months of ibrutinib treatment. The receptor set was obtained from a human donor with chronic lymphocytic leukemia.

This clone showed up just a few times. This chain joins TRBV18 and TRBJ2-4; possibly TRBD1 or TRBD2 for D (6 bases each). V gave up 0 bases and J gave up 6 bases, with 15 bases separating them. Germline CDR1 reads KGHSH; CDR2 reads LQKENI. The CDR3 runs to 16 residues. CDR3 bases: TGTGCCAGCTCACCACCGAAGGGGGGAATGGGAAACATTCAGTACTTC. It yields the protein CASSPPKGGMGNIQYF.

The V gene is TRBV10-3, the J gene TRBJ2-3; D unclear. Trimming removed 11 bases from V and 2 bases from J, with 14 bases in between. Germline assignment: CDR1 ENHRY and CDR2 SYGVKD. The CDR3 has 13 residues. This CDR3 reads CACRAVSTDTQYF. For the CDR3, the DNA is TGTGCCTGCCGCGCAGTTTCCACAGATACGCAGTATTTT.

CDR3 coding DNA: TGTGCCAGCAGGGCCGGGACAGGGGGGTATCGGAAGTACTTC. Protein: CASRAGTGGYRKYF. V and J are TRBV2 and TRBJ2-7, with 11 bases aligning to TRBD1. This CDR3 contains 14 residues. Germline V gene data show CDR1 as SNHLY and CDR2 as FYNNEI. V dropped 6 bases and J dropped 11; count of bases not matched to a gene: 12.

This chain uses TRBV7-2 with TRBJ1-2; D perhaps matches TRBD1 (5 bases). The CDR3 has 13 amino acids. CDR1 SGHTA and CDR2 FQGNSA come from the germline V gene. Deletions cut 4 bases from V and 8 bases from J, with 14 bases between. The CDR3 DNA sequence: TGTGCCAGCAGCTCTCAGGGTGCGAGAGGCTACACCTTC. Protein sequence: CASSSQGARGYTF.

CDR3 sequence reads: CASRPLAGGGPDTQYF. The CDR3 DNA reads as TGTGCCAGTAGGCCTTTAGCGGGAGGAGGCCCAGATACGCAGTATTTT. This chain uses TRBV19 with TRBJ2-3, with 10 bases lining up with TRBD2. Trimming at V came to 6 bases and at J to 4 bases, leaving 10 bases not matched to a gene. This CDR3 is 16 amino acids long. CDR1 is LNHDA and CDR2 is SQIVND in the germline V gene (reference sequence).

This chain joins TRBV7-2 and TRBJ1-1; the D gene is possibly TRBD1 (5 bases). CDR3 length: 11 amino acids. Germline CDR1 is SGHTA and CDR2 is FQGNSA. Trimming removed 5 bases from V and 8 bases from J, with 9 bases in between. CDR3: CASSQTGEAFF. In nucleotides, the CDR3 is TGTGCCAGCAGCCAAACAGGCGAAGCTTTCTTT.

The CDR3 loop reads CASSHLGPWFSGYGYTF. The DNA for the CDR3 is TGCGCCAGCAGCCACCTAGGGCCATGGTTTAGTGGCTATGGCTACACCTTC. V gene TRBV4-1 combines with J gene TRBJ1-2, with D hard to call. The germline gives CDR1 MGHRA, CDR2 YSYEKL. This CDR3 is built from 17 residues. V was clipped by 3 bases and J by 4 bases, with 21 bases between them.

As for this clone: This sample includes further DNA sequences coding for the same CDR3. The V and J genes are TRBV4-3 and TRBJ2-7, with D possibly TRBD1 on 5 matching bases. CDR1 and CDR2 (germline): LGHNA, YSLEER. The CDR3 runs 15 residues. The V end lost 0 bases, the J end lost 1 base, and 10 bases lay between the germline ends. CDR3 bases: TGCGCCAGCAGCCAAGAGGGGCGTGGATCCTACGAGCAGTACTTC. It codes for CASSQEGRGSYEQYF.

The V gene is TRBV7-2, the J gene TRBJ2-7; possibly TRBD1 for D (6 bases). Germline V gives CDR1 SGHTA, CDR2 FQGNSA. The length of the CDR3 is 16 residues. V was cut by 5 bases and J by 3 bases, with 20 bases left in between. Written as DNA, the CDR3 is TGTGCCAGCAGCGTATCTGGGGGCCAGACCCACTACGAGCAGTACTTC. It is translated as CASSVSGGQTHYEQYF.

In DNA form, the CDR3 reads TGTGCCAGCAGCACTGGGACAGGGGGCCTCCCCGAGCAGTACTTC. As protein: CASSTGTGGLPEQYF. This chain uses TRBV9 with TRBJ2-7; 12 bases line up with TRBD1. Germline CDR1 is SGDLS and CDR2 is YYNGEE. Trimming at V came to 4 bases and at J to 6 bases, leaving 8 bases not matched to a gene. This CDR3 is built from 15 residues.

The genes are TRBV6-6 and TRBJ2-1; D is uncertain. The CDR3 sequence is 12 residues long. Per the germline V gene, CDR1 is MNHNY and CDR2 is SVGAGI (reference sequence). V was cut by 4 bases and J by 8 bases, with 9 bases left in between. The CDR3 region has the DNA TGTGCCAGCAGTTTAATGAGCGATGAGCAGTTCTTC. Amino acids: CASSLMSDEQFF.

The chain employs TRBV19 and TRBJ2-6; TRBD1 matches 12 bases. The CDR3 contains 17 residues. The junction had 6 bases not matched to a gene; V was cut back by 5 bases and J by 4 bases. The germline CDR1 and CDR2 sequences are LNHDA and SQIVND (reference sequence). In nucleotides, the CDR3 is TGTGCCAGTAGTCCGGGACAGGGGGCGAACGGGGCCAACGTCCTGACTTTC. The encoded protein is CASSPGQGANGANVLTF.

The rearrangement links TRBV5-1 to TRBJ1-5, with D hard to call. Germline V gives CDR1 SGHRS, CDR2 YFSETQ. V lost 0 bases to trimming and J lost 1 base, with 14 bases between them. This CDR3 has 17 residues. As DNA, the CDR3 is TGCGCCAGCAGCTTGGTCCCCAGGACTGGGAGCAATCAGCCCCAGCATTTT. This translates into CASSLVPRTGSNQPQHF.

The J gene is TRBJ2-7, the V gene TRBV7-9; either TRBD1 or TRBD2 may fit D (5 bases each). In germline, CDR1 is SEHNR, CDR2 FQNEAQ (reference sequence). V was cut by 1 base and J by 5 bases, with 21 bases left in between. This CDR3 has 17 amino acids. This CDR3 is CASSLVSSDRGPHEQYF. DNA of the CDR3: TGTGCCAGCAGCTTAGTGAGTTCGGATAGGGGACCACACGAGCAGTACTTC.

J is TRBJ2-1 and V is TRBV19; 11 bases are a match to TRBD1. The CDR3 is made up of 17 amino acids. Germline assignment: CDR1 LNHDA and CDR2 SQIVND (reference sequence). Trimming removed 0 bases from V and 4 bases from J; junction bases left unmatched: 5. CDR3: CASSIDAGTGGYNEQFF. The CDR3 bases are TGTGCCAGTAGTATAGATGCAGGGACAGGGGGATACAATGAGCAGTTCTTC.

This chain joins TRBV5-1 and TRBJ2-4; tentative D call: TRBD2 (7 bases). Germline V gene sequence: CDR1 SGHRS, CDR2 YFSETQ. The V and J ends lost 5 bases and 8 bases respectively, with 23 bases between them. This CDR3 contains 16 residues. Here the CDR3 DNA reads TGCGCCAGCAGTTCATGGGTGGGGGGGCGAGGAGACATTCAGTACTTC. This translates into CASSSWVGGRGDIQYF.

This clone has more than one count but fewer than ten. The rearrangement joins TRBV6-6 to TRBJ2-5, with no clear D. V was trimmed by 5 bases and J by 5 bases, leaving 6 bases between them. Germline lookup yields CDR1 MNHNY and CDR2 SVGAGI (reference sequence). The CDR3 contains 11 residues. CDR3 loop: CASSLGETQYF. The CDR3 bases are TGTGCCAGCAGTCTGGGGGAGACCCAGTACTTC.

The chain uses TRBV7-3 and TRBJ2-3, with 7 bases lining up with TRBD1. CDR3 length: 16 amino acids. J lost 5 bases, V lost 3 bases, and 11 bases had no gene match. From germline, CDR1 is SGHTA and CDR2 FQGTGA. The chain's CDR3 is CASSFLQGKGEDTQYF. As DNA, the CDR3 is TGTGCCAGCAGCTTCCTACAGGGGAAGGGAGAAGATACGCAGTATTTT.